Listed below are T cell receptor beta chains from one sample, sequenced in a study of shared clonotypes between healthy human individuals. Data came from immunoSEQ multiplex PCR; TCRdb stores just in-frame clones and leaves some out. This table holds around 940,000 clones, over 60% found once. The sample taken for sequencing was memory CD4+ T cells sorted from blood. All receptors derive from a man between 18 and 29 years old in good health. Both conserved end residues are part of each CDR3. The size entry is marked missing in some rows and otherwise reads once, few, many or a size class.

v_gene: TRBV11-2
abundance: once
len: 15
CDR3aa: CASSLGAQGYQPQHF

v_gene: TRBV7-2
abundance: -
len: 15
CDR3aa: CASSPRDRGQETQYF

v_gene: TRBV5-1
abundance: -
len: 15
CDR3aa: CASSLAPGYGYGYTF

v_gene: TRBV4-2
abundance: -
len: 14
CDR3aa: CASSQDQGNQPQHF

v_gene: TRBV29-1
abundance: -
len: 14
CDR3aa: CSVEHFLVPDTQYF

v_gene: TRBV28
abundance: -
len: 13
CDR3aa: CASSLRTGLRQYF

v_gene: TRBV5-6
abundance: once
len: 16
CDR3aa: CASSFRTSGRQETQYF

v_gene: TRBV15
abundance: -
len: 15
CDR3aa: CATSKGEAGNEKLFF

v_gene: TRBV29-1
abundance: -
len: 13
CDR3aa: CSVRDRAGNTIYF

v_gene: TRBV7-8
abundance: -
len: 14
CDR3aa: CASSLGAGKHGYTF

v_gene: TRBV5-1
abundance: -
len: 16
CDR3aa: CASSLGDSRRGYEQYF

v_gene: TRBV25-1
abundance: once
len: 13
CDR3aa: CASSVNPNGELFF

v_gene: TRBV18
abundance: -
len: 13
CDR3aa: CASSNYRAYEQYF

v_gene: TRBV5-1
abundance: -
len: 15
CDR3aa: CASSNGRGNTGELFF

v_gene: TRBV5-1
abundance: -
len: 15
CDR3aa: CASSPTGTSGGEQYF